The sequence of this T cell receptor beta chain was determined in a study of somatic mutations in cytotoxic T cells in rheumatoid arthritis. Per germline, CDR1 GTSNPN and CDR2 SVGIG (reference sequence). The CDR3 is 12 amino acids. J gave up 5 bases and V 3 bases, and 1 base lay outside the gene matches. The healthy controls consisted of blood donors aged roughly 60 years at the median (range 21-70), approximately 50% of whom were female. Each population, CD4+ and CD8+ cells, was isolated by positive magnetic bead selection and checked for purity by flow cytometry. TCRdb's copy holds only in-frame clones and misses some; the assay was immunoSEQ multiplex PCR. The sample holds over 10,000 clones, just under 75% seen once.

Source material: CD8+ T cells sorted from blood. The J gene is TRBJ2-5, the V gene TRBV30; TRBD2 aligns across 9 bases. This receptor was identified in a woman between 35 and 50 years old in good health. CDR3 in amino acids: CAWRGTSETQYF. Here the CDR3 DNA reads TGTGCCTGGAGAGGGACTAGCGAGACCCAGTACTTC.